These 17 T cell receptor beta chains were all obtained from the same sample, sequenced in a study of T-cell memory formation after mild COVID-19. TCRdb re-derived calls from the 5' RACE reads in MiXCR, one entry per CDR3 protein. This table has roughly 610,000 distinct CDR3 sequences, approximately 15% appearing once. Material for sequencing was PBMCs or a T cell subset sorted from them (not recorded which). The receptors stem from an adult woman who had mild COVID-19 (a few samples of this study predate the infection). Cell type and time point are not known.

This clonotype has at least ten counts. The V and J genes are TRBV25-1 and TRBJ2-7, with D possibly being TRBD1 (6 bases). Trimming stripped 4 bases from V and 2 bases from J, with 9 bases between. This CDR3 has 13 amino acids. CDR1 and CDR2 (germline): MGHDK, SYGVNS. The CDR3 nucleotides read TGTGCCAGCAGTGCAACAGGGACCTACGAGCAGTACTTC. It yields the protein CASSATGTYEQYF.

This clonotype was seen a handful of times. The chain has TRBV6-2 or TRBV6-3 and TRBJ2-1; possibly TRBD1 or TRBD2 for D (5 bases each). V dropped 3 bases and J dropped 9 bases, with 27 bases sitting between them. The CDR3 length is 18 residues. The germline V gene encodes CDR1 MNHEY and CDR2 SVGEGT. This chain's CDR3 is CASSYGAKTSEAFVEQFF. The CDR3 DNA follows: TGTGCCAGCAGTTATGGGGCGAAGACGTCGGAGGCATTTGTTGAGCAGTTCTTC.

This rearrangement joins TRBV6-5 to TRBJ2-1; D is perhaps TRBD1 (5 bases). With 7 bases removed from V and 3 bases from J, the gap between germline ends came to 13 bases. This CDR3 contains 14 residues. The germline V gene encodes CDR1 MNHEY and CDR2 SVGAGI. CDR3 loop: CASTRQWSYNEQFF. The CDR3 DNA sequence: TGTGCCAGCACCCGACAGTGGAGCTACAATGAGCAGTTCTTC.

This clonotype was found a few times. This sequence joins TRBV6-5 and TRBJ2-1; 11 bases line up with TRBD2. Germline CDR1 reads MNHEY; CDR2 reads SVGAGI. After removal of 5 bases from V and 8 bases from J, the junction contained 5 bases not matched to a gene. This CDR3 is built from 14 residues. CDR3 DNA sequence: TGTGCCAGCAGTCCCGTAGCGGGGGGGCATGAGCAGTTCTTC. As protein: CASSPVAGGHEQFF.

This chain connects TRBV5-1 to TRBJ1-1; a weak D match, TRBD1 (6 bases). The length of the CDR3 is 15 residues. Germline V gene sequence: CDR1 SGHRS, CDR2 YFSETQ. V lost 9 bases and J lost 6, with 24 bases in between. CDR3 DNA: TGCGCCACCACCTGGGGGGGGCGCGGGGGCTCTGAAGCTTTCTTT. Translated: CATTWGGRGGSEAFF.

This clonotype showed up just a few times. The chain couples TRBV2 to TRBJ2-5; no firm D call. Trimming removed 1 base from V and 2 bases from J, with 14 bases in between. Germline CDR1 is SNHLY and CDR2 is FYNNEI. This CDR3 has 16 residues. The CDR3 loop reads CASSEGRNIGQETQYF. The CDR3 DNA reads TGTGCCAGCAGTGAAGGACGGAACATCGGTCAAGAGACCCAGTACTTC.

The rearrangement joins TRBV5-1 to TRBJ1-2, with 7 bases fitting TRBD1. Germline trimming cut 4 bases from V and 6 bases from J; bases unmatched to any gene: 12. Germline CDR1 reads SGHRS; CDR2 reads YFSETQ. This CDR3 is 15 amino acids long. The CDR3 DNA reads as TGCGCCAGCAGCAGGACACAGGGGCGCAGTAATGGCTACACCTTC. Protein product: CASSRTQGRSNGYTF.

The chain combines TRBV16 with TRBJ1-5; 8 nucleotides align to TRBD1. CDR1 and CDR2 (germline): KGHSY, FQNENV. V shed 3 bases, J shed 1 base, and the junction held 5 bases outside the gene matches. The CDR3 extends over 16 amino acids. The CDR3 DNA is TGTGCCAGCAGCCATAGGACAGGGACGAGCAATCAGCCCCAGCATTTT. Residues: CASSHRTGTSNQPQHF.

This sequence joins TRBV6-1 and TRBJ2-7, with 9 bases lining up with TRBD2. Trimming took 4 bases from V and 3 from J; bases not matched to a gene: 4. The CDR3 extends over 14 amino acids. Germline CDR1 and CDR2: MNHNS and SASEGT. As DNA, the CDR3 is TGTGCCAGCAGTGGGCTAGCGGGGCACTACGAGCAGTACTTC. This gives the protein CASSGLAGHYEQYF.

The rearrangement joins TRBV15 to TRBJ1-3, with 8 positions matching TRBD1. The CDR3 covers 15 residues. Germline V CDR1 and CDR2: LNHNV, YYDKDF (reference sequence). V shed 3 bases, J shed 0 bases, and the junction held 1 base outside the gene matches. CDR3 in DNA: TGTGCCACCAGCAGGGACAGGGCCTCTGGAAACACCATATATTTT. Its translation: CATSRDRASGNTIYF. The full variable domain, rest sourced from reference TRBV15 and TRBJ1-3, is DAMVIQNPRYQVTQFGKPVTLSCSQTLNHNVMYWYQQKSSQAPKLLFHYYDKDFNNEADTPDNFQSRRPNTSFCFLDIRSPGLGDTAMYLCATSRDRASGNTIYFGEGSWLTVV.

The chain employs TRBV5-1 and TRBJ2-7, with D perhaps TRBD2 (5 bases). V dropped 5 bases and J dropped 0 bases, with 15 bases sitting between them. The CDR3 spans 15 residues. Germline CDR1 reads SGHRS; CDR2 reads YFSETQ. The CDR3 protein is CASSYLTGDSYEQYF. CDR3 coding DNA: TGCGCCAGCAGTTATTTAACCGGGGACTCCTACGAGCAGTACTTC.

The chain recombines TRBV9 with TRBJ1-1; no firm D call. Trimming pared 0 bases from V and 4 bases from J, leaving 7 bases between. Germline V gene lookup returns CDR1 SGDLS and CDR2 YYNGEE. The CDR3 has 13 residues. The CDR3 here is CASSVAPATEAFF. CDR3 sequence (DNA): TGTGCCAGCAGCGTAGCCCCGGCCACTGAAGCTTTCTTT.

This clonotype turned up a few times. The genes are TRBV7-9 and TRBJ2-1; D possibly corresponds to TRBD2 (6 bases). This CDR3 region has 15 residues. CDR1 SEHNR and CDR2 FQNEAQ come from the germline V gene (reference sequence). V shed 4 bases and J shed 8 bases, with 18 bases lying between them. CDR3 in amino acids: CASSSLTRGIDEQFF. CDR3 sequence (DNA): TGTGCCAGCAGCTCATTGACCCGGGGGATCGATGAGCAGTTCTTC. Variable domain in full (rest from reference TRBV7-9 and TRBJ2-1): DTGVSQNPRHKITKRGQNVTFRCDPISEHNRLYWYRQTLGQGPEFLTYFQNEAQLEKSRLLSDRFSAERPKGSFSTLEIQRTEQGDSAMYLCASSSLTRGIDEQFFGPGTRLTVL.

The rearrangement links TRBV20-1 to TRBJ2-1, with TRBD2 identical over 14 bases. Germline values: CDR1 DFQATT, CDR2 SNEGSKA (reference sequence). The CDR3 contains 18 residues. The junction had 11 bases not matched to a gene; V was cut back by 0 bases and J by 7 bases. The CDR3 here is CSARDRLLTSGRGNEQFF. The DNA for the CDR3 is TGCAGTGCTAGAGATAGGCTCTTGACTAGCGGGAGGGGGAATGAGCAGTTCTTC.

This clonotype was observed a handful of times. The gene calls are TRBV6-1 and TRBJ2-5; no definite D call. Trimming removed 6 bases at V and 4 bases at J, with 9 bases between. From germline, CDR1 is MNHNS and CDR2 SASEGT. The CDR3 is 12 residues long. CDR3 protein: CASRLSGETQYF. The CDR3, as DNA: TGTGCCAGCAGACTATCAGGAGAGACCCAGTACTTC.

This clonotype has more than one count but fewer than ten. The rearrangement uses TRBV5-5 and TRBJ2-5; the D is unclear. V shed 1 base and J shed 2 bases, with 9 bases lying between them. CDR1 is SGHKS and CDR2 is YYEKEE in the germline V gene (reference sequence). This CDR3 is 14 amino acids long. CDR3 in DNA: TGTGCCAGCAGCTTGCTCGCAGCACAAGAGACCCAGTACTTC. Amino acid sequence: CASSLLAAQETQYF. The variable domain in full, with the rest retrieved from reference TRBV5-5 and TRBJ2-5, is DAGVTQSPTHLIKTRGQQVTLRCSPISGHKSVSWYQQVLGQGPQFIFQYYEKEERGRGNFPDRFSARQFPNYSSELNVNALLLGDSALYLCASSLLAAQETQYFGPGTRLLVL.

The gene calls are TRBV18 and TRBJ2-1, with 10 bases matching TRBD2. The junction had 17 bases not matched to a gene; V was cut back by 3 bases and J by 6 bases. In germline, CDR1 is KGHSH, CDR2 LQKENI. CDR3 size: 19 residues. This CDR3 is CASSPGLAAVSGRGNEQFF. CDR3 nucleotide sequence: TGTGCCAGCTCACCCGGACTAGCGGCCGTAAGCGGGCGGGGCAATGAGCAGTTCTTC. Based on the CDR3 plus reference TRBV18 and TRBJ2-1, the full variable domain is NAGVMQNPRHLVRRRGQEARLRCSPMKGHSHVYWYRQLPEEGLKFMVYLQKENIIDESGMPKERFSAEFPKEGPSILRIQQVVRGDSAAYFCASSPGLAAVSGRGNEQFFGPGTRLTVL.